The source of this T cell receptor (beta chain) is a study of T cell changes during pregnancy in multiple sclerosis. The V gene end was trimmed by 3 bases and the J gene end by 1 base; junction bases not matched to a gene: 8. The CDR3 sequence is 17 residues long. CDR1 KGHSH and CDR2 LQKENI come from the germline V gene. This table comes from immunoSEQ multiplex PCR, and its TCRdb copy is limited to in-frame clones, with some not included. The table includes 70,000 to 100,000 clones, about 93% detected once. This receptor was obtained from a female donor in good health, enrolled as a control in a pregnancy study. The sequenced sample was peripheral blood, obtained in the third trimester of pregnancy. The J gene is TRBJ2-3, the V gene TRBV18; 9 bases fit TRBD2. The CDR3 region has the DNA TGTGCCAGCTCACCCGCTAGCGGGAAGTCAGGCACAGATACGCAGTATTTT. Amino acids: CASSPASGKSGTDTQYF.